Described below is a single TCR beta chain sequence and its context. Libraries were prepared by immunoSEQ multiplex PCR; TCRdb keeps only in-frame clonotypes and omits some of them. The sample holds 150,000 to 200,000 clones; approximately 86% are singletons and the top ten take about 8%. The CDR3 is 14 amino acids. Germline values: CDR1 LNHNV, CDR2 YYDKDF (reference sequence). V was trimmed by 0 bases and J by 8 bases, leaving 8 bases between them. These data originate in a study of T cell responses to AZD1222 COVID-19 vaccine. On the study more broadly: The analysis combined second doses at about 4 or about 12 weeks.

The V call is TRBV15, the J call TRBJ1-6; D uncertain. The receptor comes from an adult in good health. Material: peripheral blood, obtained on day 0 of AZD1222 vaccination. CDR3 sequence (DNA): TGTGCCACCAGCAGAGATCGGGGAGATTCACCCCTCCACTTT. Amino acid sequence: CATSRDRGDSPLHF. The full variable domain, its missing parts supplied by reference TRBV15 and TRBJ1-6, is DAMVIQNPRYQVTQFGKPVTLSCSQTLNHNVMYWYQQKSSQAPKLLFHYYDKDFNNEADTPDNFQSRRPNTSFCFLDIRSPGLGDTAMYLCATSRDRGDSPLHFGNGTRLTVT.